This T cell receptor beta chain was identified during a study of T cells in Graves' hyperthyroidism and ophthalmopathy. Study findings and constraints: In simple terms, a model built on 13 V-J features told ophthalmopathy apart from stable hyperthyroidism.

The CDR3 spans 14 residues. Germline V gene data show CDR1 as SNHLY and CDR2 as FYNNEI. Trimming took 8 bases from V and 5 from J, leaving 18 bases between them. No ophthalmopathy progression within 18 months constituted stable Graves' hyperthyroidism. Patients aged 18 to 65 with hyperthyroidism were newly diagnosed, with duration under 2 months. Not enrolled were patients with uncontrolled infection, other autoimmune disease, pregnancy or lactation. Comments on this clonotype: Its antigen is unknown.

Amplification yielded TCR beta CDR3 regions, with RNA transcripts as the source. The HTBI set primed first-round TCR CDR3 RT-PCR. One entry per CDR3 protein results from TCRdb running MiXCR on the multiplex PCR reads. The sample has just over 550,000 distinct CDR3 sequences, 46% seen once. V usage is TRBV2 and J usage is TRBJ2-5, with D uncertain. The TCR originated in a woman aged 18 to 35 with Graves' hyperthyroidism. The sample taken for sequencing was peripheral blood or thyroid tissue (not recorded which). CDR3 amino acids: CASSPPAGLETQYF. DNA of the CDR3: TGTGCCAGCTCACCACCAGCCGGGTTGGAGACCCAGTACTTC.